What follows is one T cell receptor beta chain and its context. The antigen is not known. The data were taken from a study of memory CD4+ T cells and cytomegalovirus serostatus. General study points: Median bootstrapped AUC for CMV status was roughly 0.95 originally, 0.85 to 0.92 US-trained. CD4+ memory repertoires contained about two fifths of the 164 reported CMV TCRbeta sequences.

Under the authors' procedure: After removing out-of-frame reads, approximately 2.2 million distinct TCRbeta sequences remained. TCRdb's copy holds only in-frame clones and misses some; the assay was immunoSEQ multiplex PCR. V and J calls and clone size come straight from that table; D and trimming were deduced from the DNA. The sample shows tens of thousands of clones, around 80% of them seen only once. Single viable CD3+CD4+CD8-CD45RO+ cells were sorted as the memory CD4+ T cells. CD4+ T cells were isolated by positive magnetic selection. Sequencing used memory CD4+ T cells from blood. The receptor was isolated from an adult in good health and CMV-seronegative.

Here the CDR3 reads CASSGRGRQPQHF. The CDR3 coding sequence is TGTGCCAGCAGTGGCAGGGGTCGGCAGCCCCAGCATTTT. The V gene is TRBV2, the J gene TRBJ1-5, with D maybe TRBD1 (6 bases). CDR3 length equals 13 residues. Germline lookup yields CDR1 SNHLY and CDR2 FYNNEI. Trimming stripped 4 bases from V and 7 bases from J, with 11 bases between.